The clone carrying this TCR beta chain came up a few times. Its antigen remains unidentified. The data were obtained in a study of early T cells in non-severe SARS-CoV-2 infection. Study-level results: There was a bias toward anti-spike CD8 responses in VDJdb matching, which missed private and CD4 specificities.

A single record per CDR3 protein comes from TCRdb applying MiXCR to the 5' RACE reads. The sample comprises 55,000 to 70,000 distinct CDR3 sequences, roughly 10% of which are singletons, and around 8.6% rests with the top ten. V shed 3 bases and J shed 5 bases, with 8 bases lying between them. The germline V gene encodes CDR1 SGHTA and CDR2 FQGTGA. This CDR3 contains 13 residues. V usage is TRBV7-3 and J usage is TRBJ2-1; no firm D call. The receptor's source is an adult who was a healthcare worker with PCR-confirmed SARS-CoV-2 infection or an uninfected control (not recorded which). Sequencing used whole blood. This CDR3 reads CASSFLGNNEQFF. The CDR3 bases are TGTGCCAGCAGCTTCTTAGGTAACAATGAGCAGTTCTTC.